This T cell receptor beta chain was sequenced during a study of cytomegalovirus exposure and HLA in healthy donors. With respect to this clone: Antigen specificity is unknown.

Amplification used 60 Vbeta primers and 13 Jbeta primers. Only in-frame clones appear in the TCRdb table, and some are missing; sequencing was by immunoSEQ multiplex PCR. The table records 110,000 to 150,000 clones, roughly 77% of them present only once. Study-wide points: Later genetic work tied a missense DCLRE1C variant to beta-chain V and J trimming.

Germline V gene data show CDR1 as SGDLS and CDR2 as YYNGEE. The V end lost 3 bases, the J end lost 0 bases, and 10 bases lay between the germline ends. The CDR3 loop spans 14 amino acids. Nominally healthy donors provided the samples, though records likely missed some immune exposures. The sequenced sample was PBMCs. The V and J genes are TRBV9 and TRBJ2-7; a weak D match, TRBD2 (6 bases). The sequence came from a man aged 25-45 years in good health and CMV-seronegative. The CDR3: CASSARGFSYEQYF. CDR3 nucleotide sequence: TGTGCCAGCAGCGCTCGGGGGTTCTCCTACGAGCAGTACTTC. Based on the CDR3 plus reference TRBV9 and TRBJ2-7, the full variable domain is DSGVTQTPKHLITATGQRVTLRCSPRSGDLSVYWYQQSLDQGLQFLIQYYNGEERAKGNILERFSAQQFPDLHSELNLSSLELGDSALYFCASSARGFSYEQYFGPGTRLTVT.